The 8 T cell receptor beta chains presented below share a single source sample, sequenced in a study of T cell changes during pregnancy in multiple sclerosis. Here immunoSEQ multiplex PCR was the method, and the copy in TCRdb shows in-frame clones only, minus some. The data show approximately 40,000 clones, 80% to 90% seen once. The sample in question was CD4+ T cells from peripheral blood mononuclear cells, obtained before pregnancy. The receptors derive from a female donor with multiple sclerosis, enrolled in a pregnancy study.

This clone has just a few counts. The V call is TRBV27, the J call TRBJ2-2; no definite D call. Per germline, CDR1 MNHEY and CDR2 SMNVEV (reference sequence). This CDR3 is built from 14 residues. V lost 3 bases to trimming and J lost 1 base, with 6 bases between them. The DNA of the CDR3 is TGTGCCAGCAGTTTCCCCGGGAACACCGGGGAGCTGTTTTTT. Its translation is CASSFPGNTGELFF.

The chain carries TRBV10-3 and TRBJ2-1, with a possible D match to TRBD1 (6 bases). The V gene's germline CDR1 is ENHRY and CDR2 SYGVKD. The CDR3 has 13 residues. V dropped 6 bases and J dropped 10 bases, with 16 bases sitting between them. The DNA of the CDR3 is TGTGCCATCAGCGTATACTCAGGGGACGAGCAGTTCTTC. The encoded protein is CAISVYSGDEQFF.

The chain links TRBV27 to TRBJ2-5, with 7 bases lining up with TRBD1. The CDR3 is made up of 15 amino acids. V was clipped by 3 bases and J by 5 bases; unmatched bases: 9. Germline V gives CDR1 MNHEY, CDR2 SMNVEV (reference sequence). The CDR3 reads CASSFRGGVRETQYF. CDR3 coding DNA: TGTGCCAGCAGTTTTCGAGGGGGCGTGCGGGAGACCCAGTACTTC.

The V gene is TRBV5-6, the J gene TRBJ1-2; the D is unclear. Germline assignment: CDR1 SGHDT and CDR2 YYEEEE. V lost 1 base, J lost 0 bases, and 10 bases lay in between. This CDR3 has 15 residues. The CDR3 nucleotides read TGTGCCAGCAGCTTGAGACATAACCCTAACTATGGCTACACCTTC. It codes for CASSLRHNPNYGYTF.

The chain links TRBV2 to TRBJ1-2; perhaps TRBD1 as D (5 bases). This CDR3 contains 14 residues. The germline V and J ends were trimmed by 3 bases and 8 bases, with 16 bases remaining between them. Germline V gene lookup returns CDR1 SNHLY and CDR2 FYNNEI. The CDR3 spells CASSERWGREGYTF. Here the CDR3 DNA reads TGTGCCAGCAGTGAGAGGTGGGGACGGGAGGGCTACACCTTC.

CDR3 nucleotides: TGTGCCAGTAGTACGGGACAGGGGAACACTGAAGCTTTCTTT. This encodes CASSTGQGNTEAFF. The chain recombines TRBV19 with TRBJ1-1, with 9 bases aligning to TRBD1. Germline trimming cut 4 bases from V and 1 base from J; bases unmatched to any gene: 1. Germline V gives CDR1 LNHDA, CDR2 SQIVND (reference sequence). The CDR3 spans 14 residues. Full variable domain (remainder filled in from reference TRBV19 and TRBJ1-1): DGGITQSPKYLFRKEGQNVTLSCEQNLNHDAMYWYRQDPGQGLRLIYYSQIVNDFQKGDIAEGYSVSREKKESFPLTVTSAQKNPTAFYLCASSTGQGNTEAFFGQGTRLTVV.

The gene calls are TRBV29-1 and TRBJ1-1; D remains unclear. V was trimmed by 7 bases and J by 1 base, leaving 13 bases between them. The germline gives CDR1 SQVTM, CDR2 ANQGSEA. CDR3 size: 13 residues. CDR3 bases: TGCAGCGCCTCGGAGGGCACGAACACTGAAGCTTTCTTT. This gives the protein CSASEGTNTEAFF.

This chain joins TRBV18 and TRBJ2-7, with D possibly matching TRBD1 (6 bases). The CDR3 consists of 16 residues. The germline V gene has CDR1 KGHSH and CDR2 LQKENI. V gave up 1 base and J gave up 0 bases, with 13 bases separating them. CDR3 DNA sequence: TGTGCCAGCTCACCACTCTCAGGGGATCTCTCCTACGAGCAGTACTTC. It specifies CASSPLSGDLSYEQYF.